This TCR beta chain came from a study of identical twins. Study outcomes and limitations: Models predicted less out-of-frame TCR alpha sharing in monozygotic twins than was found. Among out-of-frame alpha sequences shared by twins, low generation probability occurred in excess.

The CDR3 runs to 12 residues. Germline values: CDR1 MDHEN, CDR2 SYDVKM. Trimming removed 1 base at V and 12 bases at J, with 9 bases between. Template switching added a universal primer site; cDNA carried unique molecular identifiers. TCRdb called the 5' RACE reads again in MiXCR, with one record for every CDR3 protein. Among about 500,000 distinct CDR3 sequences listed, roughly an eighth were seen once. This clonotype has a handful of counts. Its antigen is still unknown. The data also belong to a second study, concerning yellow fever vaccine responses in identical twins.

This TCR was sampled from a woman aged 18-29 years in good health. The sample was CD4+ T cells sorted from blood. The chain uses TRBV28 and TRBJ2-2; the D is unclear. For the CDR3, the DNA is TGTGCCAGCAGTTTATTAAGCGACAAGCTGTTTTTT. Translated: CASSLLSDKLFF.